Given below is one T cell receptor (beta chain) in context. What it recognizes is unknown. The data derive from a study of cytomegalovirus exposure and HLA in healthy donors. Notes on the study in general: In the 120 or so validation repertoires, just under 95% of cluster scores exceeded 0, per a later analysis.

Produced via immunoSEQ multiplex PCR; TCRdb's table is partial and in-frame only. The sample holds 150,000 to 200,000 clones, about 83% seen once. V was clipped by 0 bases and J by 2 bases; unmatched bases: 4. The CDR3 spans 15 residues. The V gene's germline CDR1 is SGDLS and CDR2 YYNGEE. V gene TRBV9 combines with J gene TRBJ2-7, with 8 bases lining up with TRBD2. This TCR was recovered from a woman under 30 in good health and CMV-seronegative. Specimen: PBMCs. The CDR3 DNA follows: TGTGCCAGCAGCGTAGCGGGGGGGGGAGCCTACGAGCAGTACTTC. Residues: CASSVAGGGAYEQYF.